The sequence of this T cell receptor (beta chain) was determined in a study of blood T cell repertoires in COVID-19 (dated by TCRdb to between 2020 and 2021). Background on the whole study: Samples covering the acute and convalescent phases of COVID-19 were provided by collaborators in the United States, Italy and Spain. The repertoires were released in a freely available public database meant as a resource for research on the immune response to SARS-CoV-2. A de-identified subject ID, COVID-19 status, age in years and sex were almost always included in the sample metadata. The prospective study material was composed of cDNA or gDNA derived from T cells, B-cell-depleted T cells, or PBMCs. The samples were drawn from the first 160 participants of the ongoing ImmuneRACE study and from 1,254 subjects provided by 6 global collaborators. Where available, HLA class I and class II types were taken from metadata supplied by the sample provider and were not determined by assay-based typing. Subjects who had been exposed to COVID-19, were actively infected with it, or had recovered from it provided the deeply sampled blood TCRbeta repertoires that made up the dataset. Paper-wide results and their limitations: How much clinical and demographic metadata was included differed by source and by participant, and the metadata was provided uncurated.

TCRbeta CDR3 regions were amplified from genomic DNA using the immunoSEQ Assay, a bias-controlled multiplex PCR. The authors processed their data as follows. Nucleated cell counts per sample were estimated from amplification of reference gene primers within the assay. Sequence reads were collapsed and filtered to measure the absolute abundance of every unique TCRbeta CDR3 rearrangement. For each sample, productive Simpson clonality was calculated as the square root of Simpson's diversity index over productive rearrangements. TCRdb re-hosts the immuneACCESS table, in-frame sequences only. Its copies lack some clones; in the studies checked, an unresolved V gene accounts for under half of them, and the cause for the rest is not known. That table furnishes V, J and clone size, whereas the DNA furnished D and trimming. This sample lists around 430,000 clones; more than 70% were detected once. In total, the top ten clones hold roughly 13% of the sample.

At one collaborating source in Seattle, patients were enrolled during active infection and were followed longitudinally through the course of disease. Whole blood was collected in K2EDTA tubes by collaborating institutions according to the institutions' own protocols. For TCRbeta analysis, collaborators shipped samples in one of three forms: frozen whole blood, isolated PBMCs, or DNA extracted from either of those sample types. On this clone: Its antigen has not been determined. Base qualities are not recorded, but no much larger clone differs from it by a single base.

The source is a woman aged 45-65 years with COVID-19, enrolled during active disease. The specimen sequenced was peripheral blood.

The CDR3 has the sequence CASSRLPRGGKLFF. At the DNA level, the sequence is TGTGCCAGCAGCAGGCTCCCCCGGGGGGGAAAACTGTTTTTT. The rearranged chain carries TRBV5-8 and TRBJ1-4; a tentative D match to TRBD1 spans 5 bases. The trim is 4 bases for V and 10 bases for J, with a gap of 17 bases between the germline ends. Reading from cysteine to phenylalanine, the CDR3 counts 14 amino acids. Only the CDR3 DNA stays, 42 bases, in frame from base 1. The germline V gene encodes CDR1 SGHTS and CDR2 YDEGEE.